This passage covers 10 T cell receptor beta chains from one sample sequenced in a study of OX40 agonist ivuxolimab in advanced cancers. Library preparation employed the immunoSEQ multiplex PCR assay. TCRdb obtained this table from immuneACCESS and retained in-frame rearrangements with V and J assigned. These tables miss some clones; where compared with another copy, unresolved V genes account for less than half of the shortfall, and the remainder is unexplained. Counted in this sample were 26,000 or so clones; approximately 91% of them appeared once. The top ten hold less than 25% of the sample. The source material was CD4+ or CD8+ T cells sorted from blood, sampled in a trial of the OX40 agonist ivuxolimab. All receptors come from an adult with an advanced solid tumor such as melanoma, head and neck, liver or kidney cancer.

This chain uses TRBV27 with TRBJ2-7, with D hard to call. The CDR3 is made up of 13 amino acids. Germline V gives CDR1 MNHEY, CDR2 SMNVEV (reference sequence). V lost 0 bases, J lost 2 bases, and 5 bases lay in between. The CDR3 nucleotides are TGTGCCAGCAGTTTATCGATGGCCTACGAGCAGTACTTC. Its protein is CASSLSMAYEQYF.

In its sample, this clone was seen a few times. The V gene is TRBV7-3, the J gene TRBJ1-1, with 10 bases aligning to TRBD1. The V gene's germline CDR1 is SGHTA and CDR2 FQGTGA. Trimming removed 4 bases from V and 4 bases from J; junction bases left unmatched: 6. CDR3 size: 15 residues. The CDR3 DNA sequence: TGTGCCAGCAGCTCCCTGGACAGGGGGGGCACTGAAGCTTTCTTT. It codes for CASSSLDRGGTEAFF. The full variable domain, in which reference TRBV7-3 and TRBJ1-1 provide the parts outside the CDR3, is GAGVSQTPSNKVTEKGKYVELRCDPISGHTALYWYRQSLGQGPEFLIYFQGTGAADDSGLPNDRFFAVRPEGSVSTLKIQRTERGDSAVYLCASSSLDRGGTEAFFGQGTRLTVV.

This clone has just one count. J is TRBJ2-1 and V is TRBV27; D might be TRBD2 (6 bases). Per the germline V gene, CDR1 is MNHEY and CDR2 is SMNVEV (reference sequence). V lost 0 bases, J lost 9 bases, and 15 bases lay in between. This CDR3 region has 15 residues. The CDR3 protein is CASSLSVGGAGEQFF. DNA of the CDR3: TGTGCCAGCAGTTTATCGGTAGGAGGGGCAGGTGAGCAGTTCTTC.

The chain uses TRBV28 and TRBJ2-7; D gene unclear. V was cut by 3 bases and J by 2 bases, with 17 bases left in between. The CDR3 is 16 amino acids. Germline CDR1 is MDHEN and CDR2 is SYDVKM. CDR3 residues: CASSFEVGMGTYEQYF. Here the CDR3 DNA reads TGTGCCAGCAGTTTTGAAGTGGGGATGGGAACCTACGAGCAGTACTTC.

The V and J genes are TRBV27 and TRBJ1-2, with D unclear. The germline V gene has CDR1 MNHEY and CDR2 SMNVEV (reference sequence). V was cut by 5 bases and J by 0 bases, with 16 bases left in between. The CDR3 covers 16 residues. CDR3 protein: CASSPAVMQANYGYTF. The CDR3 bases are TGTGCCAGCAGTCCCGCAGTAATGCAAGCTAACTATGGCTACACCTTC.

The CDR3 DNA reads as TGTGCCAGCACCGGGACAGGGAACTACAATGAGCAGTTCTTC. Its protein is CASTGTGNYNEQFF. This chain connects TRBV19 to TRBJ2-1; 9 bases are a match to TRBD1. The CDR3 loop spans 14 amino acids. V was pared by 9 bases and J by 3 bases, with 6 bases of the junction left unmatched. Germline loops: CDR1 LNHDA, CDR2 SQIVND (reference sequence).

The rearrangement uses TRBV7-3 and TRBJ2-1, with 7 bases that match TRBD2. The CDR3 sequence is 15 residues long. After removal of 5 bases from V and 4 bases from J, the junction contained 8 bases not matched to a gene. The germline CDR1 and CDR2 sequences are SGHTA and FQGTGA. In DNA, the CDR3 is TGTGCCAGCAGCATCGGGGGGAACCCTTACAATGAGCAGTTCTTC. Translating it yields CASSIGGNPYNEQFF.

The CDR3 is CASSLSQQNTEAFF. The DNA for the CDR3 is TGCGCCAGCAGCTTGTCACAGCAGAACACTGAAGCTTTCTTT. This rearrangement joins TRBV5-1 to TRBJ1-1; D is uncertain. CDR3 length: 14 residues. Germline values: CDR1 SGHRS, CDR2 YFSETQ. The germline V and J ends were trimmed by 1 base and 1 base, with 8 bases remaining between them.

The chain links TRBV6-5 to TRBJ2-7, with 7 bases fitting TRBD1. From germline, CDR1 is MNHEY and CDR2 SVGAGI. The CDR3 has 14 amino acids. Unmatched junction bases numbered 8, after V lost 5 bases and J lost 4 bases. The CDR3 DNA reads TGTGCCAGCAGTAGGGGGACAGCCGCGTACGAGCAGTACTTC. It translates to CASSRGTAAYEQYF.

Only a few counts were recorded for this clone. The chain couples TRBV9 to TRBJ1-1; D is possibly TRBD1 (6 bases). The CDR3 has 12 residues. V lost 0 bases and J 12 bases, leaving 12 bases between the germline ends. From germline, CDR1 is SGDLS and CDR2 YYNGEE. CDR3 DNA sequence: TGTGCCAGCAGCGTAGATCAGGGGACTACTTTCTTT. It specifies CASSVDQGTTFF.